This T cell receptor (beta chain) appears in the sequencing data of a study of blood T cell repertoires in COVID-19. About the study: Acute and convalescent COVID-19 specimens originated in the United States, Italy and Spain. PBMCs, B-cell-depleted T cells, or T cells provided the cDNA or gDNA that made up the material.

Per the authors' pipeline: Reference gene primer amplification yielded estimated nucleated cell counts. Some clones are missing from TCRdb's copy, which holds only in-frame ones; the method was immunoSEQ multiplex PCR. That table furnishes V, J and clone size, whereas the DNA furnished D and trimming. The table records about 280,000 clones, approximately 86% of them present only once. This CDR3 has 17 amino acids. CDR1 is SNHLY and CDR2 is FYNNEI in the germline V gene. Trimming took off 5 bases at V and 0 bases at J, with 14 bases between the two ends. This TCR was recovered from a man between 18 and 29 years old with active or convalescent COVID-19. The V and J genes are TRBV2 and TRBJ1-6; weak D call: TRBD1 (6 bases). Sequencing was performed on peripheral blood. DNA for the CDR3: TGTGCCAGCAGTACTATGGGGGCCCACTCCTATAATTCACCCCTCCACTTT. It is translated as CASSTMGAHSYNSPLHF.